The rows below give T cell receptor beta chains drawn from one sample of a study of beta chain features in type 1 diabetes. Profiling relied on immunoSEQ multiplex PCR, and the TCRdb table lists in-frame clones only, not all of them. The top ten hold roughly 1% of the sample, which has roughly 300,000 clones, roughly 9% seen once. Input material: central memory CD4+ T cells from blood. All receptors come from a man between 25 and 39 years old with type 1 diabetes. CDR3s include the opening cysteine and the closing phenylalanine or tryptophan. The order of the fields is V gene, J gene, CDR3 protein.

V gene: TRBV2; J gene: TRBJ1-5; CDR3 protein: CASMSNGYNQPQHF
V gene: TRBV29-1; J gene: TRBJ2-5; CDR3 protein: CSVERGAQETQYF
V gene: TRBV5-1; J gene: TRBJ1-3; CDR3 protein: CASSRDRGIGNTIYF
V gene: TRBV5-6; J gene: TRBJ1-1; CDR3 protein: CASTSLGQVNTEAFF
V gene: TRBV30; J gene: TRBJ2-2; CDR3 protein: CAWRRGALPGELFF
V gene: TRBV2; J gene: TRBJ1-2; CDR3 protein: CASIAAEANYGYTF
V gene: TRBV9; J gene: TRBJ2-1; CDR3 protein: CASSVVESYNEQFF
V gene: TRBV18; J gene: TRBJ1-1; CDR3 protein: CASSDRVRVSVAFF
V gene: TRBV18; J gene: TRBJ2-7; CDR3 protein: CASSPGTGGYEQYF
V gene: TRBV19; J gene: TRBJ2-2; CDR3 protein: CASRVDRDSTGELFF
V gene: TRBV19; J gene: TRBJ2-1; CDR3 protein: CASSPGTGGNEQFF
V gene: TRBV6-1; J gene: TRBJ2-7; CDR3 protein: CASREGAGADEQYF
V gene: TRBV28; J gene: TRBJ1-1; CDR3 protein: CASSLFPTGNTEAFF
V gene: TRBV4-3; J gene: TRBJ1-2; CDR3 protein: CASSQDGTANNYGYTF
V gene: TRBV5-1; J gene: TRBJ1-6; CDR3 protein: CASSYRWDRGVVSPLHF
V gene: TRBV27; J gene: TRBJ2-6; CDR3 protein: CASTTGSISSGANVLTF
V gene: TRBV5-6; J gene: TRBJ1-4; CDR3 protein: CASSLGEERKLFF
V gene: TRBV9; J gene: TRBJ2-3; CDR3 protein: CASSVGVSGGTDTQYF
V gene: TRBV7-9; J gene: TRBJ2-7; CDR3 protein: CASSSWVGPYEQYF
V gene: TRBV4-3; J gene: TRBJ2-5; CDR3 protein: CASSQAHTGIQETQYF
V gene: TRBV7-2; J gene: TRBJ1-1; CDR3 protein: CASSSYIVTEAFF
V gene: TRBV10-3; J gene: TRBJ1-1; CDR3 protein: CAISESSRGNTEAFF
V gene: TRBV28; J gene: TRBJ2-5; CDR3 protein: CASSSQGAVETQYF
V gene: TRBV5-6; J gene: TRBJ1-1; CDR3 protein: CASSLWDRVEAFF
V gene: TRBV7-8; J gene: TRBJ2-1; CDR3 protein: CASSLFLREQFF
V gene: TRBV2; J gene: TRBJ1-1; CDR3 protein: CASSEAGRKNTEAFF
V gene: TRBV11-2; J gene: TRBJ2-2; CDR3 protein: CASSLRGRNTGELFF
V gene: TRBV7-4; J gene: TRBJ2-5; CDR3 protein: CASSLALDRVQETQYF
V gene: TRBV7-9; J gene: TRBJ2-3; CDR3 protein: CASSPTGGPTDTQYF
V gene: TRBV28; J gene: TRBJ1-3; CDR3 protein: CASRWDGPGNTIYF
V gene: TRBV28; J gene: TRBJ2-7; CDR3 protein: CASNHASPSSYEQYF